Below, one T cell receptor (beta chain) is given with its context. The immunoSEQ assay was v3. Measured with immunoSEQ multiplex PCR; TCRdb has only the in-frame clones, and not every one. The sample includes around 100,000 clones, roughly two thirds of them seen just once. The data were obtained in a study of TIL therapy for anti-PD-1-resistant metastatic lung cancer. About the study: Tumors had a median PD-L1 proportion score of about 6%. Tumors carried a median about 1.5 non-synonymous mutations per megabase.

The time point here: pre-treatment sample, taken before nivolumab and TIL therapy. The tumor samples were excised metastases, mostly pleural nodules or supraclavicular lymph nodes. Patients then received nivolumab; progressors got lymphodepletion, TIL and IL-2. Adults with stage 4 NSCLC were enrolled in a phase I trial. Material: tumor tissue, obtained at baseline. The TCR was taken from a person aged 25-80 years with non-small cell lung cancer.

CDR3 region: CASSPYGSQVSDGYTF. The CDR3 bases are TGCGCCAGCAGCCCGTATGGGTCACAGGTTTCAGATGGCTACACCTTC. This sequence joins TRBV4-3 and TRBJ1-2; TRBD1 might be the D (5 bases). V was cut by 4 bases and J by 6 bases, with 21 bases left in between. The CDR3 sequence is 16 residues long. Germline V CDR1 and CDR2: LGHNA, YSLEER.